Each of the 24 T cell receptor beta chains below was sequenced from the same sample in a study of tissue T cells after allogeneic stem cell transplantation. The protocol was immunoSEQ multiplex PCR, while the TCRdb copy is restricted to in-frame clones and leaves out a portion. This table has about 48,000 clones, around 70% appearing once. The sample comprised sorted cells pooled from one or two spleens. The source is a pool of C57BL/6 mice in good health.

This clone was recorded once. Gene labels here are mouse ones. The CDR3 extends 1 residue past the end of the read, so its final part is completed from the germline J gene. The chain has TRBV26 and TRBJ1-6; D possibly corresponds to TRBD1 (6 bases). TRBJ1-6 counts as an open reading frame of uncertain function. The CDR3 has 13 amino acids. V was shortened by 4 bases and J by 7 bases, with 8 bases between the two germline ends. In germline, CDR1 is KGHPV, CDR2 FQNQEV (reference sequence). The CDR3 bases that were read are TGTGCCAGCAGTCGGGACATCAATTCGCCCCTCTAC. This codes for CASSRDINSPLY. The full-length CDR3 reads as CASSRDINSPLYF.

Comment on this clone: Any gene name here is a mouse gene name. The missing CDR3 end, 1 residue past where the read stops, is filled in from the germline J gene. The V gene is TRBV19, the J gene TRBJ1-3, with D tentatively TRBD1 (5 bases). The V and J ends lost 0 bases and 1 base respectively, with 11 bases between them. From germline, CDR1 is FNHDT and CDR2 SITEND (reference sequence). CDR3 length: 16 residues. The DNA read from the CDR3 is TGTGCCAGCAGTATAGCTCAGGGAGGATCTGGAAATACGCTCTAT. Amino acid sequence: CASSIAQGGSGNTLY. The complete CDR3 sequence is CASSIAQGGSGNTLYF.

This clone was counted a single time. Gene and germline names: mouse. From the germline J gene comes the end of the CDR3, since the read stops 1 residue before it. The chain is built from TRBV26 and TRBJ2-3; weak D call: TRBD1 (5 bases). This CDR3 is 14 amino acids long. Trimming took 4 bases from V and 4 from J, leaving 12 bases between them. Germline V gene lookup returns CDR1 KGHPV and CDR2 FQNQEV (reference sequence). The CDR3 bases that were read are TGTGCCAGCAGTCCACGAGCAGGGCCAGAAACGCTGTAT. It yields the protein CASSPRAGPETLY. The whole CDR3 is CASSPRAGPETLYF.

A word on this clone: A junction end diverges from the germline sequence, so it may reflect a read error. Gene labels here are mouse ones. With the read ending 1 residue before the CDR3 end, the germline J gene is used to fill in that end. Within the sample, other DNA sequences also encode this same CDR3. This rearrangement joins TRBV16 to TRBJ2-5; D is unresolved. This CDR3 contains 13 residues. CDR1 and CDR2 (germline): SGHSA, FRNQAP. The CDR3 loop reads CASSLEGLDTQYF. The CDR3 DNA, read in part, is TGTGCAAGCAGCCTAGAGGGATTAGACACCCAGTAC.

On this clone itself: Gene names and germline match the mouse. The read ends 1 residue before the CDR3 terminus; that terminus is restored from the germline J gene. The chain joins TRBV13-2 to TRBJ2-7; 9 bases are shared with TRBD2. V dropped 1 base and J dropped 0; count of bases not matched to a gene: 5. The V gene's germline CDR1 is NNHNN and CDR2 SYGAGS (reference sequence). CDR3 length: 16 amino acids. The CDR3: CASGDLDWGSSYEQYF. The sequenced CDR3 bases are TGTGCCAGCGGTGATTTAGACTGGGGGAGCTCCTATGAACAGTAC.

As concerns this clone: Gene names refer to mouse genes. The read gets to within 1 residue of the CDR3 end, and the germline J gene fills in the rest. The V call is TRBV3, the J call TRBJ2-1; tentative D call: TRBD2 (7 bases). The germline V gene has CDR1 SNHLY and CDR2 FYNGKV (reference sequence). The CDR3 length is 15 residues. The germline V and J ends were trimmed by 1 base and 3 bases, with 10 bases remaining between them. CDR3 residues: CASSLERGGYAEQFF. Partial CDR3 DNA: TGTGCCAGCAGCTTAGAGAGGGGGGGCTATGCTGAGCAGTTC.

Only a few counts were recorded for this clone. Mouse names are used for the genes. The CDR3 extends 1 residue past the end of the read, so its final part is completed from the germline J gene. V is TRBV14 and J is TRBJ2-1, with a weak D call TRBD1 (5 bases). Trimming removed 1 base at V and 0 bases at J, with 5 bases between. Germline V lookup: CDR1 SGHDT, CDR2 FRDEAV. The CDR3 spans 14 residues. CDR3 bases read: TGTGCCAGCAGTTTCAGGGGTAACTATGCTGAGCAGTTC. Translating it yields CASSFRGNYAEQF. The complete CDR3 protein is CASSFRGNYAEQFF.

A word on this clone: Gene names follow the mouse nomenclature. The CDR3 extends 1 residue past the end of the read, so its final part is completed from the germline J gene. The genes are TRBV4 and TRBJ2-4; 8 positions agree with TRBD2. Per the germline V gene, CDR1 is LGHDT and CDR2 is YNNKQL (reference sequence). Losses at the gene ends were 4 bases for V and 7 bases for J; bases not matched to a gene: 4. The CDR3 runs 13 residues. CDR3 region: CASSFWGEDTLYF. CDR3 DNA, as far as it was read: TGTGCCAGCAGCTTCTGGGGGGAGGACACCTTGTAC. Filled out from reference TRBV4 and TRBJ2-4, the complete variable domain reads ETAVFQTPNYHVTQVGNEVSFNCKQTLGHDTMYWYKQDSKKLLKIMFSYNNKQLIVNETVPRRFSPQSSDKAHLNLRIKSVEPEDSAVYLCASSFWGEDTLYFGAGTRLSVL.

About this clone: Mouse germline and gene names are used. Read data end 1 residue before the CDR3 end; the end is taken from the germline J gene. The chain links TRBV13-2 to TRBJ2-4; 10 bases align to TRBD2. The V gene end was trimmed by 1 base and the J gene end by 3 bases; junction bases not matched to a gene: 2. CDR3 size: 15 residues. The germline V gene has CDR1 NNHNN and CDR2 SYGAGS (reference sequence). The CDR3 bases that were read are TGTGCCAGCGGTGATAACTGGGGGGGGCAAAACACCTTGTAC. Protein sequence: CASGDNWGGQNTLY. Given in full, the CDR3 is CASGDNWGGQNTLYF.

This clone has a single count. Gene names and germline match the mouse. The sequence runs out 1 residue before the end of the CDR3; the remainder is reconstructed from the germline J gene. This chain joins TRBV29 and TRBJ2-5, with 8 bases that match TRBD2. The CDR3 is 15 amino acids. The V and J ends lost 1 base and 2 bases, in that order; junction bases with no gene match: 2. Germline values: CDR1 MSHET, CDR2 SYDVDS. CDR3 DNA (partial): TGTGCTAGCAGTTTATGGGGGGGGCCCCAAGACACCCAGTAC. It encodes CASSLWGGPQDTQY. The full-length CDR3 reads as CASSLWGGPQDTQYF.

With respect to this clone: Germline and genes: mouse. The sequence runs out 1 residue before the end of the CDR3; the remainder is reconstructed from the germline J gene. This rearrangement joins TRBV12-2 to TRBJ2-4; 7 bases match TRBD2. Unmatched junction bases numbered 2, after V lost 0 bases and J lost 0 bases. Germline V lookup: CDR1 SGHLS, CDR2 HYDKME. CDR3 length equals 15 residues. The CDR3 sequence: CASSLGGVSQNTLYF. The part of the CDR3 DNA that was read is TGTGCCAGCTCTCTCGGGGGGGTTAGTCAAAACACCTTGTAC.

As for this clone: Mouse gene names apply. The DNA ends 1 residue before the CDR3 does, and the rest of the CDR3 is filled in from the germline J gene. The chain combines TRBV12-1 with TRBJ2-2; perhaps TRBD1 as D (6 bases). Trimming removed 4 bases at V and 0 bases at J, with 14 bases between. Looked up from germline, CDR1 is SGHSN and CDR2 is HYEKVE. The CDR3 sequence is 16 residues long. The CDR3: CASSISTGANTGQLYF. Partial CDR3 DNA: TGTGCCAGCTCGATATCGACAGGAGCAAACACCGGGCAGCTCTAC.

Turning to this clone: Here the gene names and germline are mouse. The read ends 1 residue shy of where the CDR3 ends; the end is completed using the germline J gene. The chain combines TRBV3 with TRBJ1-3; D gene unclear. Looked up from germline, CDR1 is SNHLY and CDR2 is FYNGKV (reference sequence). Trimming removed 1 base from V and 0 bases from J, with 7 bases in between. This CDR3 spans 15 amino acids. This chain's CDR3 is CASSLGSASGNTLYF. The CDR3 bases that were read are TGTGCCAGCAGCTTAGGGAGTGCTTCTGGAAATACGCTCTAT. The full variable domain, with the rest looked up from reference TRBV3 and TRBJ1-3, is GPKVLQIPSHQIIDMGQMVTLNCDPVSNHLYFYWYKQILGQQMEFLVNFYNGKVMEKSKLFKDQFSVERPDGSYFTLKIQPTALEDSAVYFCASSLGSASGNTLYFGEGSRLIVV.

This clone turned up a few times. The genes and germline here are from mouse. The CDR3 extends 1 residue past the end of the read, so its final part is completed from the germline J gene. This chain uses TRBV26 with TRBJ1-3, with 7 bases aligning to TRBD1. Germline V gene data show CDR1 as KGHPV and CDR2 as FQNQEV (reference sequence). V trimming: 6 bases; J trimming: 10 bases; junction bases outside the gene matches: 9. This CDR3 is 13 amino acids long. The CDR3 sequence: CASSPGTVGTLYF. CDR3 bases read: TGTGCCAGCAGCCCAGGGACAGTAGGAACGCTCTAT.

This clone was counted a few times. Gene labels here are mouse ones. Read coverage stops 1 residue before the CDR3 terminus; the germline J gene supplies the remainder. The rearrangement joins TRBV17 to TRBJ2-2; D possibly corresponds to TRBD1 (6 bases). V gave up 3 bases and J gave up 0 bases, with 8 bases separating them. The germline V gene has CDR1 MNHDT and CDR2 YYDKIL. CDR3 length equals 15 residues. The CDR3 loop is CASSRDRANTGQLYF. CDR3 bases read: TGTGCTAGCAGTAGGGACAGAGCAAACACCGGGCAGCTCTAC.

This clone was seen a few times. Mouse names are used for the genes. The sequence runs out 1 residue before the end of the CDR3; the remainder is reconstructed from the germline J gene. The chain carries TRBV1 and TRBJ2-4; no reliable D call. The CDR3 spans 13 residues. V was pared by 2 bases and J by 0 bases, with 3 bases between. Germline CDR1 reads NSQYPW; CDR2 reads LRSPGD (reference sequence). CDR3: CTCSAQSQNTLYF. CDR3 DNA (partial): TGCACCTGCAGTGCACAGAGTCAAAACACCTTGTAC.

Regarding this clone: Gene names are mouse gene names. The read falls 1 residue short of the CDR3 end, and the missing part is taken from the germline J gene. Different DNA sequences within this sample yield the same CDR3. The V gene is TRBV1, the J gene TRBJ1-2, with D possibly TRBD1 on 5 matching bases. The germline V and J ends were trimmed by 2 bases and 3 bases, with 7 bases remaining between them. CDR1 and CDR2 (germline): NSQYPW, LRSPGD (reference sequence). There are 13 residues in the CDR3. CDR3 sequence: CTCSARGDSDYTF. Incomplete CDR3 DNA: TGCACCTGCAGTGCACGGGGGGACTCCGACTACACC.

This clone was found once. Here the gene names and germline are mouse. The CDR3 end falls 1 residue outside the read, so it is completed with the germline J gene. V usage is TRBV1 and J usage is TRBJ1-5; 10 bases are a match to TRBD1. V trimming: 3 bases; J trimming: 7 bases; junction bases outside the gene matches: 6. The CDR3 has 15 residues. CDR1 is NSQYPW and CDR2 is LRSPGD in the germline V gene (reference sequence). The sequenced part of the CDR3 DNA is TGCACCTGCAGTGCTAGACAGGGGGCCGGGCAGGCTCCGCTT. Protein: CTCSARQGAGQAPL. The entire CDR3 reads CTCSARQGAGQAPLF.

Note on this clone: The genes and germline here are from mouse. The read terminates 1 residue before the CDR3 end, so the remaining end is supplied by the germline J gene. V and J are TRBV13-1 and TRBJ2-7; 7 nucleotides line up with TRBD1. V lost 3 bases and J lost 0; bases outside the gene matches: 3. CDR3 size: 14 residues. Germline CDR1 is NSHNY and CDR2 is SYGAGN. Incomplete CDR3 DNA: TGTGCCAGCAGTGGCGGGACAGTCTCCTATGAACAGTAC. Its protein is CASSGGTVSYEQY. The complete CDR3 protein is CASSGGTVSYEQYF.

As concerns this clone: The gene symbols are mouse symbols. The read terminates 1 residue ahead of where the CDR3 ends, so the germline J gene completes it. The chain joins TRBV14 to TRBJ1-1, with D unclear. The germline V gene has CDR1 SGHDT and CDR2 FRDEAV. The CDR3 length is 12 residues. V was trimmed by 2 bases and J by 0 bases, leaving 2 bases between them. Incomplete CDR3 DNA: TGTGCCAGCAGTTTGCCAAACACAGAAGTCTTC. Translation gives CASSLPNTEVF. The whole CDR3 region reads CASSLPNTEVFF.

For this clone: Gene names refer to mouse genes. The part of the CDR3 DNA that was read is TGTGCCTGGAGGGGACAAATTTCCAACGAAAGATTATTT. Amino acids: CAWRGQISNERLF. The complete CDR3 sequence is CAWRGQISNERLFF. The chain employs TRBV31 and TRBJ1-4; weak D call: TRBD1 (6 bases). Read data end 1 residue before the CDR3 end; the end is taken from the germline J gene. Per germline, CDR1 GKSSPN and CDR2 SITVG. The CDR3 has 14 residues. Between the trimmed V and J ends, which lost 3 bases and 0 bases, there was a span of 8 bases.

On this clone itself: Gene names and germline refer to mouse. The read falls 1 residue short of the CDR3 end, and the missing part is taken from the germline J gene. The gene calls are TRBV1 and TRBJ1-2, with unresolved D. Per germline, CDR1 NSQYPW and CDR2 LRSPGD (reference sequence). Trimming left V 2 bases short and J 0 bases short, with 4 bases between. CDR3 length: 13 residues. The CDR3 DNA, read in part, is TGCACCTGCAGTGCAAATGCAAACTCCGACTACACC. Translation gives CTCSANANSDYT. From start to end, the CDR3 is CTCSANANSDYTF.

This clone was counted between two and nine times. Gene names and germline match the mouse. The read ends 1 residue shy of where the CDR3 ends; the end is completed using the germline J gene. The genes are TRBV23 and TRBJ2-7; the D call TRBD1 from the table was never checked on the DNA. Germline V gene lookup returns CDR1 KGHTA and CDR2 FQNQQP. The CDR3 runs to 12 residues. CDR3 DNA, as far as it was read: TGCTCCAGCAGTCAACAGGGGTATGAACAGTAC. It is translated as CSSSQQGYEQY. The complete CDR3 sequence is CSSSQQGYEQYF.

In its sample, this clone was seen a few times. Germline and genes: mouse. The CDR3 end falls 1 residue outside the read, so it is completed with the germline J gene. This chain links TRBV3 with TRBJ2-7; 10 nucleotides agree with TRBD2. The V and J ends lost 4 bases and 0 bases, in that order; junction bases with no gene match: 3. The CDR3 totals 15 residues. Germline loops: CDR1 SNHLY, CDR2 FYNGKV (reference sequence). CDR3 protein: CASSSRLGGSYEQYF. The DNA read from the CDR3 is TGTGCCAGCAGCTCTAGACTGGGGGGCTCCTATGAACAGTAC.